This T cell receptor beta chain was captured in a study of early T cells in non-severe SARS-CoV-2 infection. The J segment lost 3 bases and the V segment lost 2 bases, leaving 3 bases of the junction unmatched. The CDR3 is made up of 15 amino acids. Germline CDR1 and CDR2: MDHEN and SYDVKM. TCRdb itself ran the 5' RACE reads through MiXCR, one entry per CDR3 protein. The sample has tens of thousands of distinct CDR3 sequences, 9.5% to 13% seen once. The source is an adult who was a healthcare worker with PCR-confirmed SARS-CoV-2 infection or an uninfected control (not recorded which). The chain couples TRBV28 to TRBJ2-7; TRBD2 aligns across 11 bases. The material sequenced was whole blood, taken at baseline. In DNA form, the CDR3 reads TGTGCCAGCAGTTTACTAGCGGGGGGACTCTACGAGCAGTACTTC. Translation gives CASSLLAGGLYEQYF.